The sequence of this T cell receptor (beta chain) was determined in a study of T cell clonotyping in hematopoietic cell transplantation. Study-level background: Pretransplant recipient samples were taken after cytoreduction. The study's findings and limits: Recipient TCR diversity dropped after transplant; expanded clonotypes rose from day 30 to 180. Without cell sorting, CD4 versus CD8 contributions remain unresolved.

Comments on this clone: Its matching antigen is unknown.

This sample's time point: recipient sample about 28 days before transplant, after cytoreduction. Recipient blood drawn about 28 days pretransplant and days 30, 100, 180 after. The method was immunoSEQ multiplex PCR; TCRdb's version includes in-frame clones alone and lacks a portion of them. The sample includes fewer than 8,000 clones, 95% to 98% of them seen just once. The V gene's germline CDR1 is LNHDA and CDR2 SQIVND (reference sequence). This CDR3 comprises 16 residues. The J segment lost 6 bases and the V segment lost 3 bases, leaving 8 bases of the junction unmatched. The TCR sequence derives from a man aged 70-80 years with acute myeloid leukemia. Some clones in this sample may be carry-over from other donors' samples. V gene TRBV19 combines with J gene TRBJ1-5; 10 bases fit TRBD1. Sequencing used peripheral blood mononuclear cells, obtained before stem cell transplant. As DNA, the CDR3 is TGTGCCAGTAGTATCATGACAGGGGGCGTTCTTCAGCCCCAGCATTTT. As protein: CASSIMTGGVLQPQHF. Full variable domain (missing parts from reference TRBV19 and TRBJ1-5): DGGITQSPKYLFRKEGQNVTLSCEQNLNHDAMYWYRQDPGQGLRLIYYSQIVNDFQKGDIAEGYSVSREKKESFPLTVTSAQKNPTAFYLCASSIMTGGVLQPQHFGDGTRLSIL.